Below, 25 T cell receptor beta chains from the same sample are listed, as sequenced in a study of shared clonotypes between healthy human individuals. Data came from immunoSEQ multiplex PCR; TCRdb stores just in-frame clones and leaves some out. The table has 850,000 to 1,100,000 clones, about 80% seen once; the top ten hold about 0.94%. Sample: memory CD4+ T cells from PBMCs. Subset here: CD45RA-negative fraction. Receptors originate from a man aged 18 to 30 in good health. Some clones in this sample may be carry-over from other donors' samples.

This clone was recorded once. The V and J genes are TRBV30 and TRBJ1-1; the D gene is possibly TRBD1 (5 bases). V lost 2 bases, J lost 0 bases, and 7 bases lay in between. In germline, CDR1 is GTSNPN, CDR2 SVGIG (reference sequence). The CDR3 consists of 13 residues. The CDR3 DNA follows: TGTGCCTGGAGTCAGACAGTGAACACTGAAGCTTTCTTT. This sequence encodes CAWSQTVNTEAFF.

The chain recombines TRBV5-1 with TRBJ2-1; D is uncertain. CDR1 SGHRS and CDR2 YFSETQ come from the germline V gene. The CDR3 has 12 residues. Trimming removed 4 bases at V and 7 bases at J, with 9 bases between. CDR3 residues: CASSPPTNEQFF. For the CDR3, the DNA is TGCGCCAGCAGCCCACCGACAAATGAGCAGTTCTTC.

This clone was picked up one time. The chain links TRBV5-1 to TRBJ2-7; D is possibly TRBD2 (5 bases). Germline loops: CDR1 SGHRS, CDR2 YFSETQ. Trimming stripped 3 bases from V and 5 bases from J, with 12 bases between. The CDR3 runs to 13 residues. The CDR3 bases are TGCGCCAGCAGCTACGAACAGAGGGACGAGCAGTACTTC. Protein: CASSYEQRDEQYF.

The J gene is TRBJ2-1, the V gene TRBV19; 11 bases are a match to TRBD2. V was pared by 4 bases and J by 4 bases, with 9 bases of the junction left unmatched. Germline loops: CDR1 LNHDA, CDR2 SQIVND (reference sequence). The CDR3 extends over 17 amino acids. Here the CDR3 DNA reads TGTGCCAGTAGTAAGAATTTCCTAGCGGGGGGATACAATGAGCAGTTCTTC. Translating gives CASSKNFLAGGYNEQFF.

Notes on this clone: A far larger clone is off by one base, so a read error is likely. The V call is TRBV30, the J call TRBJ1-1, with D perhaps matching TRBD1 (6 bases). This CDR3 has 14 amino acids. Germline V gives CDR1 GTSNPN, CDR2 SVGIG (reference sequence). CDR3 DNA sequence: TGTGCCTGGAAAGCGGGACATCGGAACACTGGAGCTTTCTTT. Translated, it gives CAWKAGHRNTGAFF. Filled out from reference TRBV30 and TRBJ1-1, the complete variable domain reads SQTIHQWPATLVQPVGSPLSLECTVEGTSNPNLYWYRQAAGRGLQLLFYSVGIGQISSEVPQNLSASRPQDRQFILSSKKLLLSDSGFYLCAWKAGHRNTGAFFGQGTRLTVV.

Notes on this clone: This same CDR3 is encoded by further DNA sequences in the sample. DNA for the CDR3: TGTGCCAGCAGTTCCCTCGGGGGGCGCTTAGGCAATCAGCCCCAGCATTTT. Its translation: CASSSLGGRLGNQPQHF. This chain links TRBV28 with TRBJ1-5; tentatively, D is TRBD1 (6 bases). The V gene lost 4 bases and the J gene lost 2 bases, with 18 bases spanning the gap. The length of the CDR3 is 17 residues. Germline V gene sequence: CDR1 MDHEN, CDR2 SYDVKM.

The chain joins TRBV2 to TRBJ2-2, with D tentatively TRBD2 (6 bases). Germline assignment: CDR1 SNHLY and CDR2 FYNNEI. This CDR3 has 12 residues. The germline V and J ends were trimmed by 5 bases and 5 bases, with 6 bases remaining between them. CDR3 residues: CASSRETGELFF. The DNA of the CDR3 is TGTGCCAGCAGTCGGGAGACCGGGGAGCTGTTTTTT.

The chain joins TRBV28 to TRBJ1-2; D may be TRBD1 (5 bases). Germline V gene sequence: CDR1 MDHEN, CDR2 SYDVKM. CDR3 length: 13 amino acids. The V gene lost 3 bases and the J gene lost 4 bases, with 9 bases spanning the gap. This chain's CDR3 is CASSLGPIYGYTF. The CDR3 region has the DNA TGTGCCAGCAGTTTGGGACCGATCTATGGCTACACCTTC.

V and J are TRBV5-1 and TRBJ2-2, with D maybe TRBD1 (7 bases). There are 16 residues in the CDR3. Trimming took off 1 base at V and 4 bases at J, with 14 bases between the two ends. The germline V gene has CDR1 SGHRS and CDR2 YFSETQ. CDR3 protein: CASSLTTGRPTGELFF. CDR3 bases: TGCGCCAGCAGCTTGACGACAGGGAGGCCCACCGGGGAGCTGTTTTTT.

Regarding this clone: A read error likely explains this, since a far larger clone differs by one base. Other DNA sequences of this sample code for an identical CDR3. This chain uses TRBV25-1 with TRBJ2-3; D remains unclear. The V end was cut by 6 bases, the J end by 0 bases, with 4 bases between. The CDR3 sequence is 12 residues long. Germline values: CDR1 MGHDK, CDR2 SYGVNS. CDR3 nucleotides: TGTGCCAGCAGGGGAAGCACAGATACGCAGTATTTT. Translating gives CASRGSTDTQYF.

The genes are TRBV5-1 and TRBJ2-2; 7 bases are shared with TRBD1. The CDR3 loop spans 15 amino acids. With 2 bases clipped from V and 0 bases from J, the junction kept 1 base outside the gene matches. The germline V gene encodes CDR1 SGHRS and CDR2 YFSETQ. DNA of the CDR3: TGCGCCAGCAGCTTCCAGGGGGCGAACACCGGGGAGCTGTTTTTT. This encodes CASSFQGANTGELFF.

J is TRBJ2-3 and V is TRBV5-1; the D is unclear. Trimming removed 1 base from V and 4 bases from J, with 4 bases in between. The germline V gene has CDR1 SGHRS and CDR2 YFSETQ. The CDR3 is made up of 12 amino acids. The CDR3, as DNA: TGCGCCAGCAGCTTGTTTTCAGATACGCAGTATTTT. Protein: CASSLFSDTQYF.

The CDR3, as DNA: TGCAGCGTTGTACCAGGGGGACACGAGCAGTACTTC. Amino acid sequence: CSVVPGGHEQYF. The chain has TRBV29-1 and TRBJ2-7, with TRBD1 matching 7 bases. The CDR3 has 12 amino acids. Losses at the gene ends were 4 bases for V and 5 bases for J; bases not matched to a gene: 5. Per the germline V gene, CDR1 is SQVTM and CDR2 is ANQGSEA.

The V gene is TRBV7-2, the J gene TRBJ2-7, with D possibly matching TRBD1 (5 bases). The CDR3 spans 15 residues. CDR1 and CDR2 (germline): SGHTA, FQGNSA. With 5 bases removed from V and 4 bases from J, the gap between germline ends came to 18 bases. The CDR3: CASSPDQGRMYEQYF. CDR3 coding DNA: TGTGCCAGCAGCCCAGATCAGGGAAGAATGTACGAGCAGTACTTC.

The CDR3 loop reads CSVAVMSTEAFF. Here the CDR3 DNA reads TGCAGCGTTGCAGTGATGAGCACTGAAGCTTTCTTT. The chain combines TRBV29-1 with TRBJ1-1, with D uncertain. Trimming took off 4 bases at V and 4 bases at J, with 10 bases between the two ends. Per germline, CDR1 SQVTM and CDR2 ANQGSEA. CDR3 length equals 12 residues.

The chain uses TRBV19 and TRBJ1-5; unclear D gene. Trimming left V 7 bases short and J 8 bases short, with 18 bases between. The length of the CDR3 is 14 residues. Germline V lookup: CDR1 LNHDA, CDR2 SQIVND (reference sequence). The CDR3, as DNA: TGTGCCAGTACCTCATTGGGGTTTGAGAAGCCCCAGCATTTT. Protein product: CASTSLGFEKPQHF.

The V and J genes are TRBV6-6 and TRBJ2-5; 7 bases align to TRBD1. The CDR3 has 15 amino acids. The germline CDR1 and CDR2 sequences are MNHNY and SVGAGI (reference sequence). The J segment lost 1 base and the V segment lost 6 bases, leaving 8 bases of the junction unmatched. CDR3 sequence reads: CASRDRDRFQETQYF. CDR3 coding DNA: TGTGCCAGCAGGGACCGGGACAGATTCCAAGAGACCCAGTACTTC.

CDR3 region: CASSLGPGGVEAFF. The CDR3 nucleotides are TGTGCCAGCAGCTTGGGTCCAGGGGGTGTTGAAGCTTTCTTT. The rearrangement joins TRBV5-6 to TRBJ1-1; 7 nucleotides align to TRBD1. This CDR3 is built from 14 residues. The V and J ends lost 0 bases and 7 bases, in that order; junction bases with no gene match: 6. Germline V gene sequence: CDR1 SGHDT, CDR2 YYEEEE.

The V call is TRBV7-3, the J call TRBJ2-1; 11 nucleotides align to TRBD2. V gave up 5 bases and J gave up 7 bases; unmatched junction bases: 7. The CDR3 is 15 amino acids. Per the germline V gene, CDR1 is SGHTA and CDR2 is FQGTGA. The CDR3 DNA reads as TGTGCCAGCAGCCAACTAGCGGGAGTTTTGAATGAGCAGTTCTTC. Translated: CASSQLAGVLNEQFF.

This chain joins TRBV5-1 and TRBJ2-1; D is perhaps TRBD1 or TRBD2 (5 bases each). Germline V gene lookup returns CDR1 SGHRS and CDR2 YFSETQ. This CDR3 is 15 amino acids long. Trimming stripped 3 bases from V and 0 bases from J, with 10 bases between. DNA of the CDR3: TGCGCCAGCAGCTCCCGGGACGGCTCCTACAATGAGCAGTTCTTC. It yields the protein CASSSRDGSYNEQFF.

This chain uses TRBV11-3 with TRBJ2-7, with D possibly being TRBD2 (5 bases). CDR1 and CDR2 (germline): SGHNT, YENEEA. The ends were cut back, 4 bases at V and 2 bases at J, with 12 bases in the middle. This CDR3 spans 14 amino acids. The CDR3 reads CASSYAGMTYEQYF. The DNA for the CDR3 is TGTGCCAGCAGCTACGCGGGTATGACCTACGAGCAGTACTTC.

On this clone: Other DNA sequences in this sample translate to the same CDR3. This chain uses TRBV18 with TRBJ1-1; TRBD1 matches at 7 bases. J lost 1 base, V lost 3 bases, and 2 bases had no gene match. Germline V gene lookup returns CDR1 KGHSH and CDR2 LQKENI. The CDR3 length is 14 residues. The CDR3 DNA is TGTGCCAGCTCACCGGACAGGCAGAACACTGAAGCTTTCTTT. This codes for CASSPDRQNTEAFF.

The V call is TRBV19, the J call TRBJ1-4, with TRBD1 as a possible D gene (6 bases). The CDR3 contains 15 residues. V was shortened by 6 bases and J by 3 bases, with 14 bases between the two germline ends. Germline values: CDR1 LNHDA, CDR2 SQIVND (reference sequence). The DNA for the CDR3 is TGTGCCAGTAGAAAGGACAGCCGGGCTAATGAAAAACTGTTTTTT. As protein: CASRKDSRANEKLFF.

The CDR3, as DNA: TGTGCCAGCCTAGCGGGAGCATCAGATACGCAGTATTTT. Translated: CASLAGASDTQYF. The chain recombines TRBV6-1 with TRBJ2-3, with 10 nucleotides matching TRBD2. There are 13 residues in the CDR3. Germline V gives CDR1 MNHNS, CDR2 SASEGT. Trimming at V came to 8 bases and at J to 4 bases, leaving 3 bases not matched to a gene.

A few counts support this clone. The chain combines TRBV7-2 with TRBJ1-2; 8 nucleotides align to TRBD1. The CDR3 loop spans 13 amino acids. The ends lost 5 bases at V and 6 bases at J; junction bases unmatched: 5. Germline V gene lookup returns CDR1 SGHTA and CDR2 FQGNSA. Written as DNA, the CDR3 is TGTGCCAGCAGCCAAGGACAGGGTAATGGCTACACCTTC. Translated, it gives CASSQGQGNGYTF.